This T cell receptor beta chain derives from a study of cytomegalovirus exposure and HLA in healthy donors. Overall study results and limits: Association of 16,951 TCR beta sequences with HLA alleles was found at 0.05 false discovery rate in a later analysis.

As to this clone: Its antigen is unidentified.

CDR1 SGHAT and CDR2 FQNNGV come from the germline V gene. The CDR3 contains 15 residues. The V gene lost 5 bases and the J gene lost 3 bases, with 15 bases spanning the gap. PCR was performed using 60 Vbeta and 13 Jbeta primers. The table came from immunoSEQ multiplex PCR; TCRdb's copy has only in-frame clones and leaves some out. The sample yields roughly 150,000 clones, about 80% seen once. This receptor was taken from a woman aged 40 to 50 in good health and CMV-seronegative. Sequencing was done on a sample of PBMCs. The chain is built from TRBV11-2 and TRBJ2-3; D perhaps matches TRBD1 (6 bases). CDR3 residues: CASSLLQGPTDTQYF. The CDR3 DNA reads TGTGCCAGCAGCCTCCTGCAGGGGCCGACAGATACGCAGTATTTT.